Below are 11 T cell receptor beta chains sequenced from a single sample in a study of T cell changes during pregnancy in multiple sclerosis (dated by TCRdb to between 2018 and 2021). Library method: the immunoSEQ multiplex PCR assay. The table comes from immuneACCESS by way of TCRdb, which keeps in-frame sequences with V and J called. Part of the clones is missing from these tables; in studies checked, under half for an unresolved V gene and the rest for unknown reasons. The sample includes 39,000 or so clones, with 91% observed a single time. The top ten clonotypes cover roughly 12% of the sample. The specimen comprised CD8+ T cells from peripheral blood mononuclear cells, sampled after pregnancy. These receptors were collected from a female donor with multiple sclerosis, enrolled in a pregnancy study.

CDR3 nucleotide sequence: TGCGCCAGCAGCTTGGAGCTCGGGACTAACAACAATGAGCAGTTCTTC. This codes for CASSLELGTNNNEQFF. The chain carries TRBV5-1 and TRBJ2-1, with 7 bases aligning to TRBD2. Germline V gene lookup returns CDR1 SGHRS and CDR2 YFSETQ. V was pared by 0 bases and J by 5 bases, with 8 bases of the junction left unmatched. This CDR3 contains 16 residues.

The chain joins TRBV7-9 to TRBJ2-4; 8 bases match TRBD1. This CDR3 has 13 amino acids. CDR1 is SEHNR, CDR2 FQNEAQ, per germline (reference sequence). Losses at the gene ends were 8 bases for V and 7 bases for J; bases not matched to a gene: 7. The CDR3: CASSAGGLNIQYF. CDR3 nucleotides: TGTGCCAGCTCAGCAGGGGGCCTGAACATTCAGTACTTC.

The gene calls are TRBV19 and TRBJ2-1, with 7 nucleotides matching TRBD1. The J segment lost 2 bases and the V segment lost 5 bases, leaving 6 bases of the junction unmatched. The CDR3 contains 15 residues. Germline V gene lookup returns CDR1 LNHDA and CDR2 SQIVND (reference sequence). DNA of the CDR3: TGTGCCAGTAGTGTCTGGGACAGTACCTACAATGAGCAGTTCTTC. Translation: CASSVWDSTYNEQFF.

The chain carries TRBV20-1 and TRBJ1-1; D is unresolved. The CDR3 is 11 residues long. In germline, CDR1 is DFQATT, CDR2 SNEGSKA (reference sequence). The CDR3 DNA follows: TGCAGCCACCGGGAGAACACTGAAGCTTTCTTT. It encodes CSHRENTEAFF.

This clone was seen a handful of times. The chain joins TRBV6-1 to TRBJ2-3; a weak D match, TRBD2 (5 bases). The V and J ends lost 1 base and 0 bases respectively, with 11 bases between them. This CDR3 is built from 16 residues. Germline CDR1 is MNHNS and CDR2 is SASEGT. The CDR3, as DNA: TGTGCCAGCAGTGAAGTCCTAGCCGACAGCACAGATACGCAGTATTTT. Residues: CASSEVLADSTDTQYF.

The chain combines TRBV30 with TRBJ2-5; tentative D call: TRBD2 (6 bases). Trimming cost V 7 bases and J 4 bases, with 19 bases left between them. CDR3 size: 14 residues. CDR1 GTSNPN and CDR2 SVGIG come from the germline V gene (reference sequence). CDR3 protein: CAFEWGEGGETQYF. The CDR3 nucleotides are TGTGCCTTCGAATGGGGGGAAGGAGGAGAGACCCAGTACTTC.

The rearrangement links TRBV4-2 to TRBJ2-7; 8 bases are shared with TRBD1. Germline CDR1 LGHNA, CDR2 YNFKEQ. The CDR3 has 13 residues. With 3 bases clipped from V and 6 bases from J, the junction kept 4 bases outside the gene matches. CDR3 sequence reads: CASSHTTGVEQYF. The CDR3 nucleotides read TGTGCCAGCAGCCATACGACAGGGGTCGAGCAGTACTTC.

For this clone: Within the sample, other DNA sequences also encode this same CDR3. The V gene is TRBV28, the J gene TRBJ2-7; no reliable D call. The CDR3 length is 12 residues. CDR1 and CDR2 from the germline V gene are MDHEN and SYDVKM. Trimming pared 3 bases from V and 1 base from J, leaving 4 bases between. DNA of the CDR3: TGTGCCAGCAGTTTCTCTTCCTACGAGCAGTACTTC. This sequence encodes CASSFSSYEQYF.

The CDR3 coding sequence is TGTGCCAGCAGCGTAGCCGGTAGTCAGCCCCAGCATTTT. Encoded protein: CASSVAGSQPQHF. The V gene is TRBV9, the J gene TRBJ1-5; D gene ambiguous. The ends were cut back, 0 bases at V and 6 bases at J, with 7 bases in the middle. The CDR3 totals 13 residues. The germline gives CDR1 SGDLS, CDR2 YYNGEE.

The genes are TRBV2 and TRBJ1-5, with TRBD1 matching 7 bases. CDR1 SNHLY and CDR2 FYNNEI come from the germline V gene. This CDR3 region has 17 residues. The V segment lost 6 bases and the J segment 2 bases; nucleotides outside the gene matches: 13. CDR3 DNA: TGTGCCAGCAGCGCATGTGTGAGGGGGCGTTGCAATCAGCCCCAGCATTTT. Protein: CASSACVRGRCNQPQHF.

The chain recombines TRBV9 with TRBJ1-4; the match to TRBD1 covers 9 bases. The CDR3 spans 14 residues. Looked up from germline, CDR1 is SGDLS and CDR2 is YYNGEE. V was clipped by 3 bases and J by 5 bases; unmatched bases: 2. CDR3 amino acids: CASSAGTGNEKLFF. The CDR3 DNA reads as TGTGCCAGCAGCGCCGGGACAGGGAATGAAAAACTGTTTTTT.